This T cell receptor beta chain was identified in a study of blood T cell repertoires in COVID-19. Measured with immunoSEQ multiplex PCR; TCRdb has only the in-frame clones, and not every one. The sample has more than 70,000 clones, 80% to 90% seen once. There are 17 residues in the CDR3. The V end was cut by 6 bases, the J end by 0 bases, with 15 bases between. CDR1 and CDR2 (germline): SGHAT, FQNNGV. Sequencing was performed on peripheral blood. The receptor comes from a man between 45 and 60 years old with acute or convalescent COVID-19. This chain links TRBV11-2 with TRBJ1-6; weak D call: TRBD1 (6 bases). The chain's CDR3 is CASRPGEGGSYNSPLHF. The CDR3 nucleotides read TGTGCCAGCAGACCTGGGGAAGGGGGCTCCTATAATTCACCCCTCCACTTT.